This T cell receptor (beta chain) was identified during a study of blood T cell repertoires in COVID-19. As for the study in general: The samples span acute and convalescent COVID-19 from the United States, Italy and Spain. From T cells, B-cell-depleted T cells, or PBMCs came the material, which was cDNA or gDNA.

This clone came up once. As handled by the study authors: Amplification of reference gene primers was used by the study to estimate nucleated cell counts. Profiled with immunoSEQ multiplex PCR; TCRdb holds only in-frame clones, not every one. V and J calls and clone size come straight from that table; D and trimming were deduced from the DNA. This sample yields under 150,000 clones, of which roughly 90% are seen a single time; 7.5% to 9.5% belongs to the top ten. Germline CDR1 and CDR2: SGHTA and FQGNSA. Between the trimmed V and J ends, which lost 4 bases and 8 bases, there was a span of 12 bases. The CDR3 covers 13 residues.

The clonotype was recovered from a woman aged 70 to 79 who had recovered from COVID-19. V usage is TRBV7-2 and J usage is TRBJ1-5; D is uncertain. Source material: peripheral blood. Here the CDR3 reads CASSWRAQEPQHF. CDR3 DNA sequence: TGTGCCAGCAGCTGGAGGGCGCAGGAGCCCCAGCATTTT.